This T cell receptor beta chain appears in the sequencing data of a study of cytomegalovirus exposure and HLA in healthy donors. Whole-study context: Within the Caucasian-associated ancestry cluster were more than 75% of the 300 to 450 genotyped donors. General study points: Later analysis placed DRB1 highest and HLA-C lowest in TCR association rates, which differed by HLA locus.

Regarding donors, all were healthy bone marrow donors. The study ran its PCR with 60 Vbeta and 13 Jbeta primers. Profiling relied on immunoSEQ multiplex PCR, and the TCRdb table lists in-frame clones only, not all of them. The sample includes about 110,000 clones, over 65% of them seen just once. This clone was detected once. The antigen is undetermined. This TCR was recovered from a man aged 30 to 45 in good health and CMV-seropositive. The specimen sequenced was PBMCs.

The CDR3 DNA sequence: TGTGCCAGCAGTCCTCCTTGGGCAGGGGGCCCTTCCGATCAGCCCCAGCATTTT. This sequence encodes CASSPPWAGGPSDQPQHF. The chain couples TRBV28 to TRBJ1-5; 8 bases align to TRBD1. V was clipped by 5 bases and J by 5 bases; unmatched bases: 17. The CDR3 covers 18 residues. Germline V gene lookup returns CDR1 MDHEN and CDR2 SYDVKM.